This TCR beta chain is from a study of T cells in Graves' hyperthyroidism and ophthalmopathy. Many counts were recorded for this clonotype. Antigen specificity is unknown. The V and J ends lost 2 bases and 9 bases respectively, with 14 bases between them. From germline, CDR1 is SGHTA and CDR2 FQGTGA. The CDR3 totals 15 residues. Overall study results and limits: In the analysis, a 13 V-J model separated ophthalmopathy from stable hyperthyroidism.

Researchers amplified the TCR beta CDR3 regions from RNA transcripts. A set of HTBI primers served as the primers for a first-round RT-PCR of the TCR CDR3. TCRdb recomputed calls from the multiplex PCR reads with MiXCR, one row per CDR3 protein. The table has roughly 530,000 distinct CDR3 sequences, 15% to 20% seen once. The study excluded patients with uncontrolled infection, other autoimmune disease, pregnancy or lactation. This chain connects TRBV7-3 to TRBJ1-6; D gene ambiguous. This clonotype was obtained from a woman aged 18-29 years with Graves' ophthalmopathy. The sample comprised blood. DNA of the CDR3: TGTGCCAGCAGCTTATCAGGCCAGAACTCTTCACCCCTCCACTTT. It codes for CASSLSGQNSSPLHF.